The 20 T cell receptor beta chains below all came from one sample that was sequenced in a study of patients with pleural tuberculosis. TCRdb recomputed calls from the reads with MiXCR, one row per CDR3 protein. The sample lists under 55,000 distinct CDR3 sequences; about 6.8% were seen once. These receptors were collected from a human donor with pleural tuberculosis.

The table lists this clonotype with many counts. This sequence joins TRBV11-1 and TRBJ1-5; D possibly corresponds to TRBD1 (5 bases). The germline V and J ends were trimmed by 1 base and 0 bases, with 7 bases remaining between them. CDR3 size: 15 residues. Germline V gene data show CDR1 as SGHAT and CDR2 as FQDESV (reference sequence). CDR3 coding DNA: TGTGCCAGCAGCTTAGGAGGGGATAGCAATCAGCCCCAGCATTTT. Its translation: CASSLGGDSNQPQHF.

This clonotype was seen repeatedly, ten times or more. The junction differs from germline at one of its ends, possibly a read error. The chain joins TRBV24-1 to TRBJ1-1; TRBD1 might be the D (5 bases). This CDR3 is 15 amino acids long. Germline V gives CDR1 KGHDR, CDR2 SFDVKD. CDR3 protein: CATRDSGTGNTEAFF. The CDR3 nucleotides are TGTGCCACCAGGGATTCCGGGACGGGGAACACTGAAGCTTTCTTT.

This clonotype was observed many times. The rearrangement links TRBV14 to TRBJ1-1; tentative D call: TRBD1 (5 bases). Germline V lookup: CDR1 SGHDN, CDR2 FVKESK. The CDR3 extends over 12 amino acids. The V and J ends lost 4 bases and 5 bases respectively, with 8 bases between them. The CDR3 nucleotides read TGTGCCAGCAGCCGGGGGAGAACTGAAGCTTTCTTT. Translated, it gives CASSRGRTEAFF.

This clonotype has at least ten counts. The V gene is TRBV20-1, the J gene TRBJ2-7; the D gene is possibly TRBD2 (5 bases). V lost 5 bases and J 3 bases, leaving 14 bases between the germline ends. Germline assignment: CDR1 DFQATT and CDR2 SNEGSKA (reference sequence). The CDR3 loop spans 13 amino acids. The CDR3 loop is CSAGTGILYEQYF. CDR3 nucleotides: TGCAGTGCTGGAACCGGGATCCTCTACGAGCAGTACTTC.

This sequence joins TRBV30 and TRBJ1-4, with D possibly TRBD1 on 6 matching bases. The V gene's germline CDR1 is GTSNPN and CDR2 SVGIG (reference sequence). Trimming took off 2 bases at V and 4 bases at J, with 17 bases between the two ends. This CDR3 spans 16 amino acids. The CDR3 region has the DNA TGTGCCTGGAGTAGGGGGACGGCTGGCCTTAATGAAAAACTGTTTTTT. This gives the protein CAWSRGTAGLNEKLFF.

A word on this clonotype: A much larger clone differs by one base, so this may be a read error. The V gene is TRBV6-1, the J gene TRBJ2-7; 13 nucleotides agree with TRBD2. Germline values: CDR1 MNHNS, CDR2 SASEGT. The length of the CDR3 is 14 residues. CDR3 sequence reads: CASSRGLAGHEQCV. The CDR3 coding sequence is TGTGCCAGCAGCCGGGGACTAGCGGGACACGAGCAGTGCGTC.

This sequence joins TRBV20-1 and TRBJ1-6; D possibly corresponds to TRBD1 (6 bases). This CDR3 is built from 15 residues. With 0 bases removed from V and 4 bases from J, the gap between germline ends came to 10 bases. CDR1 DFQATT and CDR2 SNEGSKA come from the germline V gene (reference sequence). CDR3 residues: CSARDRTDYNSPLHF. CDR3 coding DNA: TGCAGTGCTAGAGACCGGACAGATTATAATTCACCCCTCCACTTT.

This clonotype was seen repeatedly, ten times or more. Here the CDR3 DNA reads TGTGCCATCAGTGAACGGCAGAACTCCCAAGAGACCCAGTACTTC. It codes for CAISERQNSQETQYF. The rearrangement joins TRBV10-3 to TRBJ2-5; D call uncertain. CDR3 size: 15 residues. Germline lookup yields CDR1 ENHRY and CDR2 SYGVKD. V was shortened by 3 bases and J by 1 base, with 12 bases between the two germline ends.

In this sample, this clonotype turned up many times. The rearrangement links TRBV20-1 to TRBJ2-3, with D hard to call. The CDR3 totals 15 residues. Between the trimmed V and J ends, which lost 3 bases and 2 bases, there was a span of 15 bases. The germline gives CDR1 DFQATT, CDR2 SNEGSKA (reference sequence). The CDR3 sequence: CSARADTYTTDTQYF. The CDR3 DNA is TGCAGTGCTAGGGCCGACACCTATACCACAGATACGCAGTATTTT.

This clonotype has a count of ten or more. This chain joins TRBV12-5 and TRBJ1-1; unclear D gene. CDR1 and CDR2 from the germline V gene are LGHNT and FRNRAP. The CDR3 runs to 14 residues. V shed 6 bases and J shed 5 bases, with 16 bases lying between them. The CDR3 DNA reads as TGTGCTAGTGGAATAGGGTTGGCAAGAACTGAAGCTTTCTTT. Translating it yields CASGIGLARTEAFF.

This clonotype was counted many times. The chain combines TRBV12-3 or TRBV12-4 with TRBJ2-7, with 13 bases identical to TRBD2. The CDR3 is 16 residues long. J gave up 5 bases and V 5 bases, and 9 bases lay outside the gene matches. CDR3 in DNA: TGTGCCAGCAGTAGGACTAGCGGGAGAAGAGACCACGAGCAGTACTTC. The encoded protein is CASSRTSGRRDHEQYF.

This clonotype was seen many times. CDR3 sequence reads: CASSRRGKNTDTQYF. The CDR3 nucleotides read TGTGCCAGCAGCCGTCGGGGCAAAAACACAGATACGCAGTATTTT. The rearrangement links TRBV11-2 to TRBJ2-3; TRBD1 or TRBD2 may be the D gene (5 bases each). V was shortened by 5 bases and J by 2 bases, with 14 bases between the two germline ends. CDR1 and CDR2 from the germline V gene are SGHAT and FQNNGV. The CDR3 is 15 amino acids. The full variable domain, its missing parts supplied by reference TRBV11-2 and TRBJ2-3, is EAGVAQSPRYKIIEKRQSVAFWCNPISGHATLYWYQQILGQGPKLLIQFQNNGVVDDSQLPKDRFSAERLKGVDSTLKIQPAKLEDSAVYLCASSRRGKNTDTQYFGPGTRLTVL.

Note on this clonotype: Germline is not matched at one junction end, which may reflect a read error. The rearrangement joins TRBV9 to TRBJ1-4, with 10 nucleotides matching TRBD1. Germline V CDR1 and CDR2: SGDLS, YYNGEE. This CDR3 comprises 14 residues. CDR3 in DNA: TGTGCCAGCAGCGTCGGGACAGGGGATGAAGAACTGTTTTTT. Translating it yields CASSVGTGDEELFF.

This clonotype was detected many times. This sequence joins TRBV3-1 and TRBJ1-1; D is perhaps TRBD1 (6 bases). Germline V lookup: CDR1 LGHDT, CDR2 YNNKEL (reference sequence). The CDR3 is 16 amino acids. The germline V and J ends were trimmed by 4 bases and 7 bases, with 22 bases remaining between them. This chain's CDR3 is CASSPLLGGLSNEAFF. CDR3 nucleotide sequence: TGTGCCAGCAGCCCCCTCCTCGGGGGGCTCAGTAATGAAGCTTTCTTT.

With respect to this clonotype: This may be a read error, as it is one base from a much larger clone. V is TRBV10-3 and J is TRBJ1-1, with TRBD1 matching over 7 bases. The germline V gene has CDR1 ENHRY and CDR2 SYGVKD. V shed 10 bases and J 2 bases; nucleotides not matched to a gene: 10. The length of the CDR3 is 14 residues. In DNA, the CDR3 is TGTGCCACCCAAGGTGGAGGGGGCAACACTGAAGCTTTCTTT. This encodes CATQGGGGNTEAFF.

This clonotype appeared many times. The gene calls are TRBV6-2 or TRBV6-3 and TRBJ2-1; D is unresolved. Trimming left V 2 bases short and J 2 bases short, with 10 bases between. This CDR3 contains 15 residues. The germline CDR1 and CDR2 sequences are MNHEY and SVGEGT. The DNA of the CDR3 is TGTGCCAGCAGTTACGTTCCCAAGACCTACAATGAGCAGTTCTTC. This sequence encodes CASSYVPKTYNEQFF.

A few counts support this clonotype. The genes are TRBV5-1 and TRBJ1-1; unclear D gene. Looked up from germline, CDR1 is SGHRS and CDR2 is YFSETQ. V lost 4 bases and J 3 bases, leaving 13 bases between the germline ends. This CDR3 is built from 14 residues. CDR3 loop: CASSELPFDTEAFF. CDR3 sequence (DNA): TGCGCCAGCAGCGAGTTACCTTTTGACACTGAAGCTTTCTTT.

This chain connects TRBV5-1 to TRBJ2-1, with TRBD2 matching 8 bases. The CDR3 contains 15 residues. J lost 4 bases, V lost 5 bases, and 8 bases had no gene match. Looked up from germline, CDR1 is SGHRS and CDR2 is YFSETQ. CDR3 sequence: CASSASTSGYNEQFF. The CDR3, as DNA: TGCGCCAGCAGTGCGAGCACTAGCGGATACAATGAGCAGTTCTTC.

This clonotype was seen repeatedly, ten times or more. The CDR3 protein is CASSSGQNYGYTF. CDR3 nucleotides: TGCGCCAGCAGTTCGGGCCAGAACTATGGCTACACCTTC. This rearrangement joins TRBV10-2 to TRBJ1-2; D is ambiguous. This CDR3 is 13 amino acids long. Deletions cut 5 bases from V and 2 bases from J, with 9 bases between. Germline V gene data show CDR1 as WSHSY and CDR2 as SAAADI.

This clonotype has at least ten counts. This sequence joins TRBV7-3 and TRBJ1-1; D is unresolved. The V end was cut by 0 bases, the J end by 1 base, with 6 bases between. Germline V lookup: CDR1 SGHTA, CDR2 FQGTGA. CDR3 length equals 14 residues. The CDR3 region is CASSLTHKNTEAFF. The CDR3 DNA sequence: TGTGCCAGCAGCTTAACCCACAAGAACACTGAAGCTTTCTTT.